The rows below give T cell receptor beta chains drawn from one sample of a study of blood T cell repertoires in COVID-19. TCRdb keeps only in-frame clones here, not all; method: immunoSEQ multiplex PCR. The table records a few hundred thousand clones, approximately 86% of them present only once. The source material was peripheral blood. The receptor source for this set is a woman under 30 with acute or convalescent COVID-19. Each CDR3 is given with its conserved first and last residue. A D gene is named only where the DNA matches it firmly. Rows may omit the clone size; those that give it use once, few, many or a size class.

cdr3_aa,v_call,j_call,clone_size,d_call
CASSYSAGSSLEQFF,TRBV6-5,TRBJ2-1,.,.
CASSTSGTGKSPLHF,TRBV19,TRBJ1-6,.,TRBD1
CASSLMVGTGGADTQYF,TRBV7-2,TRBJ2-3,.,TRBD1
CASSQEVLAGAVEQFF,TRBV4-3,TRBJ2-1,.,TRBD2
CASSKARKIYRGAYEQYF,TRBV21-1,TRBJ2-7,.,.
CASSLGSLRGQRTNNEQFF,TRBV7-9,TRBJ2-1,once,TRBD1
CATSRGGQGSGYGYTF,TRBV15,TRBJ1-2,.,TRBD1
CASTFLRREKLFF,TRBV6-6,TRBJ1-4,.,.
CASSLTAGGPGELFF,TRBV5-1,TRBJ2-2,.,TRBD2
CASSHRGQGLWGSTGELFF,TRBV6-6,TRBJ2-2,few,TRBD1
CASSERQGYGATTNEKLFF,TRBV9,TRBJ1-4,.,TRBD1
CASSPRGDWGSYEQYF,TRBV7-9,TRBJ2-7,.,.
CSVRDRGLQETQYF,TRBV29-1,TRBJ2-5,.,TRBD1